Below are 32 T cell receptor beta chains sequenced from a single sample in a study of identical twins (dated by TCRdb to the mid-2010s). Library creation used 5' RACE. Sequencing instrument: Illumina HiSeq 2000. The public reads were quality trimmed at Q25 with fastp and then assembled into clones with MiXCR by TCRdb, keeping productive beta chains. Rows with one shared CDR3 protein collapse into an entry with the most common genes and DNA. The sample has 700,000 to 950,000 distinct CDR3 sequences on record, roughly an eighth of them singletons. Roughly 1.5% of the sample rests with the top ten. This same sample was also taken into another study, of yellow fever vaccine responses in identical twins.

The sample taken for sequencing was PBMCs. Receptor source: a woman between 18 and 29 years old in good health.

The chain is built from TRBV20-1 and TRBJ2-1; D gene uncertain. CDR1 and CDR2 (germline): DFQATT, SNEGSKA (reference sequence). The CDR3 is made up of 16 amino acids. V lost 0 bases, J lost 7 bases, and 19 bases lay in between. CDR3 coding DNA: TGCAGTGCTAGAGACCCTACCCCCCTCCGGGTGAATGAGCAGTTCTTC. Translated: CSARDPTPLRVNEQFF.

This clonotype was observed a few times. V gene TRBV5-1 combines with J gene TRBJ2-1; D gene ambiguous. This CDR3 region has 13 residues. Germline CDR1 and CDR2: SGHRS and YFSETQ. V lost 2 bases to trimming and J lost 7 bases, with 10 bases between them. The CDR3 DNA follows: TGCGCCAGCAGCTTCGCGACTCTGAATGAGCAGTTCTTC. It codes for CASSFATLNEQFF.

The CDR3, as DNA: TGCGCCAGCAGCTTCCGGGTCACCCCTTTAGAGAACACTGAAGCTTTCTTT. Protein sequence: CASSFRVTPLENTEAFF. The chain carries TRBV5-1 and TRBJ1-1, with no clear D. The CDR3 covers 17 residues. Deletions cut 2 bases from V and 1 base from J, with 18 bases between. Per germline, CDR1 SGHRS and CDR2 YFSETQ.

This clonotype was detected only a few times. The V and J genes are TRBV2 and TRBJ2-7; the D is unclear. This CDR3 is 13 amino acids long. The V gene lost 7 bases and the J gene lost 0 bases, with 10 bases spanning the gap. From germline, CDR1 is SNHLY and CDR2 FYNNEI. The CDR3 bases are TGTGCCAGCAAACAGACGAGCTCCTACGAGCAGTACTTC. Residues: CASKQTSSYEQYF. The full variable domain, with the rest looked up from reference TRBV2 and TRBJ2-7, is EPEVTQTPSHQVTQMGQEVILRCVPISNHLYFYWYRQILGQKVEFLVSFYNNEISEKSEIFDDQFSVERPDGSNFTLKIRSTKLEDSAMYFCASKQTSSYEQYFGPGTRLTVT.

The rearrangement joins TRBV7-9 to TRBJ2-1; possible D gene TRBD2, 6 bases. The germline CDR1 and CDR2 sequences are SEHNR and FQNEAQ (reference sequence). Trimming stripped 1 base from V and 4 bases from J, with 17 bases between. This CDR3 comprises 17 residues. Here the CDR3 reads CASSLEEGWAGYNEQFF. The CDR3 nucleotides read TGTGCCAGCAGCTTAGAGGAGGGGTGGGCAGGTTACAATGAGCAGTTCTTC.

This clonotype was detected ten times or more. The CDR3 is CASSNWAGELFF. In DNA, the CDR3 is TGTGCCAGCAGCAACTGGGCCGGGGAGCTGTTTTTT. The V call is TRBV3-1, the J call TRBJ2-2; D unclear. V shed 5 bases and J shed 6 bases, with 7 bases lying between them. CDR3 length: 12 residues. Germline V lookup: CDR1 LGHDT, CDR2 YNNKEL (reference sequence).

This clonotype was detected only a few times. DNA for the CDR3: TGTGCCAGCACTAGCGGGAGAGATGAGCAGTTCTTC. It yields the protein CASTSGRDEQFF. This chain connects TRBV25-1 to TRBJ2-1, with 10 bases matching TRBD2. The CDR3 covers 12 residues. V was pared by 7 bases and J by 8 bases, with 2 bases of the junction left unmatched. The germline gives CDR1 MGHDK, CDR2 SYGVNS.

CDR3 residues: CASSRVASGGTEAFF. CDR3 nucleotide sequence: TGTGCCAGTAGTAGGGTCGCCTCTGGAGGCACTGAAGCTTTCTTT. The chain carries TRBV19 and TRBJ1-1, with D unresolved. The germline CDR1 and CDR2 sequences are LNHDA and SQIVND (reference sequence). Trimming cost V 4 bases and J 4 bases, with 16 bases left between them. The CDR3 covers 15 residues.

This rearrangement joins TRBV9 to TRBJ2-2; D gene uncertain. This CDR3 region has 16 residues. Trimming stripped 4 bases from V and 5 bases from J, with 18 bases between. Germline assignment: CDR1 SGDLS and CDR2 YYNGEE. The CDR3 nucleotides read TGTGCCAGCAGCCCCCGGGTCCTGAGAGAAACCGGGGAGCTGTTTTTT. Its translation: CASSPRVLRETGELFF.

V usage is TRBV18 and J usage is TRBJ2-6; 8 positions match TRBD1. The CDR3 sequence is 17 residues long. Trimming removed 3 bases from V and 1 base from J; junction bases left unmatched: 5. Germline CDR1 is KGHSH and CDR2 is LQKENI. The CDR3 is CASSPDREVSGANVLTF. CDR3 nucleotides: TGTGCCAGCTCACCGGACAGGGAAGTGTCTGGGGCCAACGTCCTGACTTTC.

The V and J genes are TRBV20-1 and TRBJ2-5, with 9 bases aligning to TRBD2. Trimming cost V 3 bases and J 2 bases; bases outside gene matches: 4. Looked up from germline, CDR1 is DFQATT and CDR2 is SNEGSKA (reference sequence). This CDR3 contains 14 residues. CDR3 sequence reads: CSASASGVQETQYF. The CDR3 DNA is TGCAGTGCTAGCGCTAGCGGGGTACAAGAGACCCAGTACTTC.

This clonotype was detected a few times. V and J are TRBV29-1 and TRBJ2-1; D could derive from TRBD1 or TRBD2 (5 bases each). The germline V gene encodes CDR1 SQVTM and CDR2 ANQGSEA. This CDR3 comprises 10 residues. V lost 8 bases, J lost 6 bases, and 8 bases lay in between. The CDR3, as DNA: TGCAGCACTGGGGGCAATGAGCAGTTCTTC. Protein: CSTGGNEQFF.

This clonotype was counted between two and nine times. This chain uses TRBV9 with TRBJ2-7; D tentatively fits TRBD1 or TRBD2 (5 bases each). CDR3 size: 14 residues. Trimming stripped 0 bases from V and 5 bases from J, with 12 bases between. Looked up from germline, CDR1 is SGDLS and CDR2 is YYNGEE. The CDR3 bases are TGTGCCAGCAGCGTAGGTGGGGCGAGGGACGAGCAGTACTTC. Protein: CASSVGGARDEQYF.

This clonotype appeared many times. CDR3 DNA: TGTGCCAGCAGCACCGGGACAGGGGGGACGCAGTATTTT. It codes for CASSTGTGGTQYF. The V and J genes are TRBV6-1 and TRBJ2-3; TRBD1 matches at 11 bases. V gave up 6 bases and J gave up 9 bases; unmatched junction bases: 5. This CDR3 comprises 13 residues. CDR1 is MNHNS and CDR2 is SASEGT in the germline V gene.

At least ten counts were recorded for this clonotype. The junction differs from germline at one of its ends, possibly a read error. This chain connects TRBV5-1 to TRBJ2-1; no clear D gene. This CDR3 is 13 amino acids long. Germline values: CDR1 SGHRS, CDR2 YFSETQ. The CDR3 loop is CASSLVGYNEQFF. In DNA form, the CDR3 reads TGTGCCAGCAGTTTAGTGGGTTACAATGAGCAGTTCTTC.

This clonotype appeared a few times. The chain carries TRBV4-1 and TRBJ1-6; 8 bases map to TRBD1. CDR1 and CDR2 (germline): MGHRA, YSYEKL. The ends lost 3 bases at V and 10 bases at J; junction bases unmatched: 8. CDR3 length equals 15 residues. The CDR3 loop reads CASSHVTGVGSPLHF. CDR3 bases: TGCGCCAGCAGCCACGTGACAGGGGTCGGGTCACCCCTCCACTTT.

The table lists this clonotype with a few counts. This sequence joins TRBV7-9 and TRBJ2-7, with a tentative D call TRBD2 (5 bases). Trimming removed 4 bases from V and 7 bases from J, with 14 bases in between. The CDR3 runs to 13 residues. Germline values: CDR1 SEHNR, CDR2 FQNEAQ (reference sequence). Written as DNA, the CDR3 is TGTGCCAGCAGCTCCACAAGGACGGGGGAGCAGTACTTC. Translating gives CASSSTRTGEQYF.

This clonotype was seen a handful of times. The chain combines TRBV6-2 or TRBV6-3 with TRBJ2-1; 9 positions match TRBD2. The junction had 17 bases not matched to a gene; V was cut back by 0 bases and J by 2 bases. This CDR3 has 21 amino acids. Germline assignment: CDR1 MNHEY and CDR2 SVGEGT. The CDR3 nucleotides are TGTGCCAGCAGTTACTCGTCCCTAGCGGGACACCAGTCTAGAACCTACAATGAGCAGTTCTTC. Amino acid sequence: CASSYSSLAGHQSRTYNEQFF.

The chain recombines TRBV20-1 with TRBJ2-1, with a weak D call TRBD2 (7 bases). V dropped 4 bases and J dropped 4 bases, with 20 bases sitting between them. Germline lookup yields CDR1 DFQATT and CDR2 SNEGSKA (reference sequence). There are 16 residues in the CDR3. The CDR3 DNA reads TGCAGTGCTACCCACCGGGGGGTTCAGGGGTACAATGAGCAGTTCTTC. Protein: CSATHRGVQGYNEQFF.

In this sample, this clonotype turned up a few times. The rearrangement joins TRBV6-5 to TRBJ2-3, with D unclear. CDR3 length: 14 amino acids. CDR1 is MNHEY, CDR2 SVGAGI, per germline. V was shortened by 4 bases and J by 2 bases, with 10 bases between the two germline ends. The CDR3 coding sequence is TGTGCCAGCAGTTTACAGCTACCCACAGATACGCAGTATTTT. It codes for CASSLQLPTDTQYF.

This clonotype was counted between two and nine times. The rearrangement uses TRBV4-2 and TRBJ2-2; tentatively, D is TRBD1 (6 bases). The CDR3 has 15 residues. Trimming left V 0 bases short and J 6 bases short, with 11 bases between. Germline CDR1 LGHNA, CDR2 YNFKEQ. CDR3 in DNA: TGTGCCAGCAGCCAAGATAGTCCAGGGGCCGGGGAGCTGTTTTTT. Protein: CASSQDSPGAGELFF.

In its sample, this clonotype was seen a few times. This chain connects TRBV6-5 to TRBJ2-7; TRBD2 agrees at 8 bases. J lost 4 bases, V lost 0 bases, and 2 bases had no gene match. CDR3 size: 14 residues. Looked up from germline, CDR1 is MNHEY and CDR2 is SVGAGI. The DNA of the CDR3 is TGTGCCAGCAGTTACTCGATAGCGGGATACGAGCAGTACTTC. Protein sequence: CASSYSIAGYEQYF.

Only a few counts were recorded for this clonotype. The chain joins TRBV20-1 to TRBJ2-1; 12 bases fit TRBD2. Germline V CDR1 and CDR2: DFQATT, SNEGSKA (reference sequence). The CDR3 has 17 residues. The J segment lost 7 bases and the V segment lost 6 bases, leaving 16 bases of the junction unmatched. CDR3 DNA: TGCAGTGCCCGGGCTAGCGGGGGGGTTGCCCTACGGAATGAGCAGTTCTTC. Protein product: CSARASGGVALRNEQFF.

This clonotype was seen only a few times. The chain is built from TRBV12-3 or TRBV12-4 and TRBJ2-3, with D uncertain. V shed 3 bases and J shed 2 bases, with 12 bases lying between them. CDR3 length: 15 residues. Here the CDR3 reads CASSLDLQFTDTQYF. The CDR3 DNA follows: TGTGCCAGCAGTTTGGATCTACAGTTCACAGATACGCAGTATTTT.

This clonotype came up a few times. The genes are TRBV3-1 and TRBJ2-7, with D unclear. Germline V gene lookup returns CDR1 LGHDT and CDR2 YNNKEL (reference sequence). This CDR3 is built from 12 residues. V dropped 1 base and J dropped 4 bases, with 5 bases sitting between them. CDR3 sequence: CASSQGWYEQYF. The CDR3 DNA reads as TGTGCCAGCAGCCAAGGCTGGTACGAGCAGTACTTC.

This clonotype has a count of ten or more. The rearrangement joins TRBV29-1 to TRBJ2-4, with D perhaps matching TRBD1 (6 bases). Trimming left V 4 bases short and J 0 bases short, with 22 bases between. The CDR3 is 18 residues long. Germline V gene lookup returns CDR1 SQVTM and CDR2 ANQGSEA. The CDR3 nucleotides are TGCAGCGTTGGGAGTCTCACAGGGTCCGGTGTAGCCAAAAACATTCAGTACTTC. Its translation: CSVGSLTGSGVAKNIQYF.

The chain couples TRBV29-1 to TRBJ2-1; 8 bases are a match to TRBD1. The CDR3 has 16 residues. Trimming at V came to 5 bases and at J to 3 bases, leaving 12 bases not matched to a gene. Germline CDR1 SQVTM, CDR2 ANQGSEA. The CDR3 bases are TGCAGCGTTTTAAGTCCCGGGACAGGAGACTACAATGAGCAGTTCTTC. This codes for CSVLSPGTGDYNEQFF.

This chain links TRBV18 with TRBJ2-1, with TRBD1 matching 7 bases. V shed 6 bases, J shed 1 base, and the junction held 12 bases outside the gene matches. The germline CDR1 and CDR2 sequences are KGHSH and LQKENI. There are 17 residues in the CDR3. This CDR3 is CASSTPTGIGSYNEQFF. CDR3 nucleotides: TGTGCCAGCTCCACTCCGACAGGGATTGGATCCTACAATGAGCAGTTCTTC.

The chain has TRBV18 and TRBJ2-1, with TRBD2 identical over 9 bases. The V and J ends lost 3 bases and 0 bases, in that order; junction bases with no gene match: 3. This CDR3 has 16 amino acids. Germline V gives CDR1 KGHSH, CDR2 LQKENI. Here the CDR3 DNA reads TGTGCCAGCTCACCCACACTAGCGGGCTCCTACAATGAGCAGTTCTTC. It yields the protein CASSPTLAGSYNEQFF.

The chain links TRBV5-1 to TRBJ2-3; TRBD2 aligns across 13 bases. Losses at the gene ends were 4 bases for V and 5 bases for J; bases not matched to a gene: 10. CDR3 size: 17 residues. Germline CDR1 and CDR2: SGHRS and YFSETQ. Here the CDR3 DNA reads TGCGCCAGCAGCCCAGCCGGGACTAGCGGGATTCAAGATACGCAGTATTTT. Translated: CASSPAGTSGIQDTQYF.

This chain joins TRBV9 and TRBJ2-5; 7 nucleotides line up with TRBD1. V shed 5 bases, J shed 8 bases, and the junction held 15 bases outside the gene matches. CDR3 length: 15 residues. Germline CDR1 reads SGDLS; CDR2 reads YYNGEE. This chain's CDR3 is CASSETTGPIPTQYF. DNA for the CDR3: TGTGCCAGCAGTGAAACGACAGGGCCGATCCCCACCCAGTACTTC.

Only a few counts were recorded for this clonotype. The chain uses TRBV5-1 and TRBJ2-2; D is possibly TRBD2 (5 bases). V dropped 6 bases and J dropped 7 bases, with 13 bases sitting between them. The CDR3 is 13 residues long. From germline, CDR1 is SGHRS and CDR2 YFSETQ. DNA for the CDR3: TGCGCCAGCAACCAAGGACTTGGCGGGGAGCTGTTTTTT. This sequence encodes CASNQGLGGELFF.